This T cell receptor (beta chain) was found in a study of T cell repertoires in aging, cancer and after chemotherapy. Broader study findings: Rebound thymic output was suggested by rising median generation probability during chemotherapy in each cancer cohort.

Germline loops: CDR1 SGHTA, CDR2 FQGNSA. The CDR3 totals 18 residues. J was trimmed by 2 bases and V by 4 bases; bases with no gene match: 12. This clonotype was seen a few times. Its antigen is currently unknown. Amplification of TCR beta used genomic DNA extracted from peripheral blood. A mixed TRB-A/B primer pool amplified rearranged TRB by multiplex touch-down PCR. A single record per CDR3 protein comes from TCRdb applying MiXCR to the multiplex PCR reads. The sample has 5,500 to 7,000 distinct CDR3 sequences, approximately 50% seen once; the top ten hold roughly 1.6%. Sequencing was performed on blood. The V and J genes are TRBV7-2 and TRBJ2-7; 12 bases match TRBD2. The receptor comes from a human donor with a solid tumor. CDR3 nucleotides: TGTGCCAGCAGCTCAACTTCCGGGACTAGCGGGCCCCCCTACGAGCAGTACTTC. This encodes CASSSTSGTSGPPYEQYF.